Listed below are T cell receptor beta chains from one sample, sequenced in a study of blood T cell repertoires in COVID-19. The table came from immunoSEQ multiplex PCR; TCRdb's copy has only in-frame clones and leaves some out. The sample shows hundreds of thousands of clones, more than 80% of them seen only once. The source material was peripheral blood. These receptors were obtained from a young woman with COVID-19, enrolled during active disease. Both conserved end residues are part of each CDR3. D genes are given only for firm matches. Where a row states a size, it is once, few, many or the class of an expanded clone; other rows omit it.

v_call	j_call	d_call	clone_size	cdr3_aa	cdr3_nt
TRBV7-9	TRBJ2-7	TRBD1	NA	CASSLETGGTYEQYF	TGTGCCAGCAGCTTAGAGACAGGGGGCACCTACGAGCAGTACTTC
TRBV24-1	TRBJ2-3	TRBD1	NA	CATSDLGQGVNTDTQYF	TGTGCCACCAGTGATTTGGGACAGGGGGTTAACACAGATACGCAGTATTTT
TRBV13	TRBJ2-2	NA	few	CASSLGVLNTGELFF	TGTGCCAGCAGCTTAGGCGTCTTGAACACCGGGGAGCTGTTTTTT
TRBV5-5	TRBJ1-1	NA	NA	CASSRLIGGATYQNTEAFF	TGTGCCAGCAGCCGCCTCATAGGAGGGGCCACATACCAGAACACTGAAGCTTTCTTT
TRBV29-1	TRBJ2-5	NA	NA	CSAKLETQYF	TGCAGCGCCAAGCTCGAGACCCAGTACTTC
TRBV6-6	TRBJ2-3	TRBD2	NA	CASSLGTSGRDTQYF	TGTGCCAGCAGTCTCGGGACTAGCGGGAGAGATACGCAGTATTTT
TRBV28	TRBJ1-1	TRBD1	NA	CASSRQGAGPEAFF	TGTGCCAGCAGTCGGCAGGGGGCGGGCCCTGAAGCTTTCTTT
TRBV3-1/TRBV3-2	TRBJ2-1	NA	NA	CASSPSLGISYNEQFF	TGTGCCAGCAGCCCCTCCCTCGGGATCTCCTACAATGAGCAGTTCTTC
TRBV7-2	TRBJ2-3	TRBD1	NA	CASIRGGTGGDTQYF	TGTGCCAGCATCCGTGGCGGGACAGGGGGAGATACGCAGTATTTT
TRBV19	TRBJ1-6	NA	few	CASSILYNSPLHF	TGTGCCAGTAGTATCCTCTATAATTCACCCCTCCACTTT
TRBV19	TRBJ2-5	NA	NA	CASGGEAGETQYF	TGTGCCAGTGGAGGGGAGGCCGGGGAGACCCAGTACTTC
TRBV6-4	TRBJ1-1	TRBD1	NA	CASSRQGGTEAFF	TGTGCCAGTAGCCGACAGGGCGGAACTGAAGCTTTCTTT
TRBV6-6	TRBJ2-1	TRBD2	NA	CASSKAGDGNEQFF	TGTGCCAGCAGTAAAGCGGGGGACGGGAATGAGCAGTTCTTC
TRBV5-1	TRBJ2-1	TRBD2	NA	CASSLALAGNEQFF	TGCGCCAGCAGCTTGGCACTAGCGGGGAATGAGCAGTTCTTC
TRBV7-2	TRBJ2-7	TRBD1	once	CASSQGAEREQYF	TGTGCCTCCTCCCAGGGGGCAGAGCGCGAGCAGTACTTC
TRBV9	TRBJ2-1	NA	NA	CASSTRLVSLGEQFF	TGTGCCAGCAGCACCCGACTAGTTTCACTGGGGGAGCAGTTCTTC
TRBV3-1/TRBV3-2	TRBJ2-1	NA	NA	CASSQGERGKQFF	TGTGCCAGCAGCCAAGGAGAGAGAGGGAAGCAGTTCTTC
TRBV28	TRBJ1-3	NA	NA	CASSERGLGNTIYF	TGTGCCAGCAGTGAGCGCGGTCTTGGAAACACCATATATTTT
TRBV11-2	TRBJ1-5	TRBD1	NA	CASSSRTGAQPQHF	TGTGCCAGCAGCTCCAGGACAGGTGCGCAGCCCCAGCATTTT
TRBV5-4	TRBJ2-7	NA	NA	CASSLVGGGPGREQYF	TGTGCCAGCAGCTTGGTAGGGGGAGGGCCTGGGAGGGAGCAGTACTTC
TRBV5-4	TRBJ1-2	NA	once	CASSLEGAYGYTF	TGTGCCAGCAGCTTGGAAGGAGCCTATGGCTACACCTTC
TRBV5-6	TRBJ1-2	TRBD1	NA	CASSLGTGAYGYTF	TGTGCCAGCAGCTTGGGGACAGGGGCATATGGCTACACCTTC
TRBV5-1	TRBJ2-1	NA	NA	CASSLAPNGEQFF	TGCGCCAGCAGCTTGGCACCTAATGGTGAGCAGTTCTTC
TRBV13	TRBJ2-1	TRBD2	NA	CASSLERGGHNEQFF	TGTGCCAGCAGCTTAGAGCGGGGGGGCCACAATGAGCAGTTCTTC
TRBV19	TRBJ2-2	TRBD2	NA	CASSIGTRTTGELFF	TGTGCCAGTAGTATTGGGACTAGAACAACCGGGGAGCTGTTTTTT
TRBV7-3	TRBJ2-7	TRBD2	once	CASSFSGGADEQYF	TGTGCCAGCAGCTTTAGCGGGGGGGCCGACGAGCAGTACTTC
TRBV7-8	TRBJ2-7	TRBD2	NA	CASSPGGTYEQYF	TGTGCCAGCAGCCCGGGGGGTACCTACGAGCAGTACTTC
TRBV7-9	TRBJ2-3	NA	NA	CASTLDARTDTQYF	TGTGCCAGCACCTTGGACGCGAGAACAGATACGCAGTATTTT
TRBV5-4	TRBJ1-2	TRBD1	once	CASSEDRGVDGYTF	TGTGCCAGCAGCGAGGACAGGGGGGTTGATGGCTACACCTTC
TRBV5-1	TRBJ2-5	NA	NA	CASSVTAEETQYF	TGCGCCAGCAGCGTCACTGCCGAAGAGACCCAGTACTTC